This T cell receptor (beta chain) was sequenced in a study of T-cell reconstitution after alpha-beta-depleted transplantation in children. In its sample, this clonotype was seen many times. With 5 bases removed from V and 4 bases from J, the gap between germline ends came to 8 bases. This CDR3 is 12 amino acids long. Unique molecular identifiers tagged the TCRbeta library. One entry per CDR3 protein, called by TCRdb with MiXCR from the PCR reads. The repertoire holds around 250,000 distinct CDR3 sequences, with around 8% as singletons. Sequenced material: PBMCs, mostly from graft donor cells, taken 180 days after TCRalphabeta/CD19-depleted stem cell transplant. The clonotype comes from a male patient aged 10 to 17 who had a stem cell transplant for acute lymphoblastic leukemia, so the T cells may come from the graft donor. The gene calls are TRBV12-3 or TRBV12-4 and TRBJ1-2; no clear D gene. CDR3 in DNA: TGTGCCAGCAGTAAACCTGGCTATGGCTACACCTTC. Its protein is CASSKPGYGYTF.